The entry that follows covers one T cell receptor (beta chain) sequence. The data were produced by immunoSEQ multiplex PCR, yet TCRdb's version contains in-frame clones alone and is incomplete. The sample contains over 250,000 clones, about 85% of which appear only once. The data were obtained in a study of cytomegalovirus exposure and HLA in healthy donors. The germline V gene encodes CDR1 GTSNPN and CDR2 SVGIG (reference sequence). The CDR3 runs to 13 residues. V gave up 6 bases and J gave up 0 bases; unmatched junction bases: 2. The material sequenced was PBMCs. This TCR was recovered from a woman under 40 in good health and CMV-seropositive. The rearrangement joins TRBV30 to TRBJ1-3, with TRBD1 matching 7 bases. The CDR3 nucleotides read TGTGCCTGTGACAGGGTCTCTGGAAACACCATATATTTT. Translated: CACDRVSGNTIYF.